The 20 T cell receptor beta chains in this list originate from one sample, sequenced in a study of post-analysis software for immune sequencing data. These receptors have no known antigen. Whole-study results and caveats: TRBV segments more frequent in patients than in controls numbered five and included TRBV5-6, TRBV5-1 and TRBV20-1.

The authors incorporated unique molecular identifiers into the TCR beta cDNA libraries. MiXCR, run by TCRdb on the PCR reads, gives a single entry per CDR3 protein. The sample has around 700,000 distinct CDR3 sequences; approximately 60% are singletons. The sequencing sample was made of blood. The receptors derive from a girl aged 2 to 10 with multiple sclerosis.

This chain uses TRBV18 with TRBJ2-1; maybe TRBD2 (5 bases). The CDR3 is made up of 18 amino acids. Trimming left V 6 bases short and J 0 bases short, with 21 bases between. Germline V gene data show CDR1 as KGHSH and CDR2 as LQKENI. CDR3 protein: CASSFGFEGRHSYNEQFF. The CDR3, as DNA: TGTGCCAGCTCGTTTGGGTTTGAGGGCAGACACTCCTACAATGAGCAGTTCTTC. Using reference TRBV18 and TRBJ2-1 for the parts outside the CDR3, the full variable domain is NAGVMQNPRHLVRRRGQEARLRCSPMKGHSHVYWYRQLPEEGLKFMVYLQKENIIDESGMPKERFSAEFPKEGPSILRIQQVVRGDSAAYFCASSFGFEGRHSYNEQFFGPGTRLTVL.

The chain joins TRBV29-1 to TRBJ1-2, with a tentative D call TRBD1 (6 bases). The CDR3 has 13 amino acids. Germline V gene lookup returns CDR1 SQVTM and CDR2 ANQGSEA. The V and J ends lost 4 bases and 6 bases respectively, with 15 bases between them. This CDR3 is CSVGPGTMDGYTF. The CDR3 bases are TGCAGCGTTGGACCCGGGACAATGGATGGCTACACCTTC.

This clonotype was seen repeatedly, ten times or more. The chain has TRBV5-6 and TRBJ2-3, with TRBD2 matching over 7 bases. Per the germline V gene, CDR1 is SGHDT and CDR2 is YYEEEE. The ends lost 4 bases at V and 5 bases at J; junction bases unmatched: 1. The CDR3 covers 12 residues. The CDR3 reads CASSPGGDTQYF. In DNA, the CDR3 is TGTGCCAGCAGCCCGGGGGGAGATACGCAGTATTTT. Combining the CDR3 with reference TRBV5-6 and TRBJ2-3 gives the whole variable domain DAGVTQSPTHLIKTRGQQVTLRCSPKSGHDTVSWYQQALGQGPQFIFQYYEEEERQRGNFPDRFSGHQFPNYSSELNVNALLLGDSALYLCASSPGGDTQYFGPGTRLTVL.

The V and J genes are TRBV12-3 or TRBV12-4 and TRBJ2-7, with D possibly TRBD1 on 6 matching bases. The length of the CDR3 is 12 residues. Trimming left V 6 bases short and J 3 bases short, with 9 bases between. CDR3 DNA sequence: TGTGCCAGCAGATTCAGGGGCTACGAGCAGTACTTC. Amino acids: CASRFRGYEQYF.

The V call is TRBV7-9, the J call TRBJ2-7, with D perhaps matching TRBD1 (6 bases). V was pared by 4 bases and J by 7 bases, with 17 bases between. The CDR3 is made up of 14 amino acids. Germline assignment: CDR1 SEHNR and CDR2 FQNEAQ (reference sequence). CDR3 in DNA: TGTGCCAGCAGCTCCTCGACAGGATCGAGAGAGCAGTACTTC. Translating it yields CASSSSTGSREQYF.

The chain carries TRBV4-3 and TRBJ2-1; possibly TRBD2 for D (7 bases). The germline CDR1 and CDR2 sequences are LGHNA and YSLEER. The CDR3 contains 15 residues. The V end was cut by 2 bases, the J end by 6 bases, with 14 bases between. The DNA for the CDR3 is TGCGCCAGCAGCCAAATAGGACTAGGGGGCAATGAGCAGTTCTTC. It is translated as CASSQIGLGGNEQFF.

This rearrangement joins TRBV20-1 to TRBJ2-7, with a possible D match to TRBD2 (5 bases). TRBJ2-5 explains the end of the DNA better; the J call may be wrong. The CDR3 contains 12 residues. Germline CDR1 and CDR2: DFQATT and SNEGSKA (reference sequence). The CDR3 protein is CSARTPLGTQYF. The CDR3 bases are TGCAGTGCCCGGACTCCCCTAGGGACCCAGTACTTC.

In DNA form, the CDR3 reads TGTGCCAGCAGTGACCACAGCCACCAAGAGACCCAGTACTTC. It yields the protein CASSDHSHQETQYF. The chain is built from TRBV25-1 and TRBJ2-5; no clear D gene. Trimming left V 3 bases short and J 0 bases short, with 8 bases between. The CDR3 loop spans 14 amino acids. Germline lookup yields CDR1 MGHDK and CDR2 SYGVNS. The full variable domain, in which reference TRBV25-1 and TRBJ2-5 provide the parts outside the CDR3, is EADIYQTPRYLVIGTGKKITLECSQTMGHDKMYWYQQDPGMELHLIHYSYGVNSTEKGDLSSESTVSRIRTEHFPLTLESARPSHTSQYLCASSDHSHQETQYFGPGTRLLVL.

This clonotype was recorded a few times. The chain employs TRBV29-1 and TRBJ1-2, with D uncertain. Trimming took off 0 bases at V and 8 bases at J, with 13 bases between the two ends. The CDR3 is 13 amino acids. Germline V gives CDR1 SQVTM, CDR2 ANQGSEA. The DNA for the CDR3 is TGCAGCGTTGAAGACAGAGCTAAAGTGGGCTACACCTTC. Translating gives CSVEDRAKVGYTF.

This sequence joins TRBV6-5 and TRBJ2-1; tentatively, D is TRBD1 or TRBD2 (5 bases each). The V gene lost 2 bases and the J gene lost 5 bases, with 22 bases spanning the gap. Germline lookup yields CDR1 MNHEY and CDR2 SVGAGI. CDR3 length: 18 residues. The CDR3 region is CASSYAGTGPKAHNEQFF. CDR3 bases: TGTGCCAGCAGTTACGCGGGTACGGGACCCAAAGCCCACAATGAGCAGTTCTTC.

The rearrangement links TRBV3-1 to TRBJ2-5; 9 bases agree with TRBD1. The J call may not be correct, given that the DNA end is closer to TRBJ2-7. The CDR3 has 16 residues. Germline V lookup: CDR1 LGHDT, CDR2 YNNKEL (reference sequence). The CDR3 sequence is CASSPLGRTGDYEQYF. The CDR3 DNA follows: TGTGCCAGCAGCCCCCTCGGTCGGACAGGGGATTACGAGCAGTACTTC.

In regard to this clonotype: A read error may produce the germline difference seen at one junction end. The V call is TRBV5-1, the J call TRBJ2-3, with 9 bases matching TRBD1. Germline V gene lookup returns CDR1 SGHRS and CDR2 YFSETQ. This CDR3 spans 14 amino acids. CDR3 coding DNA: TGTGCCAGCAGCTCCGGGACAGGGACAGATACGCAGTATTTT. Encoded protein: CASSSGTGTDTQYF.

The J gene is TRBJ2-5, the V gene TRBV12-3 or TRBV12-4; 7 bases map to TRBD2. Losses at the gene ends were 6 bases for V and 2 bases for J; bases not matched to a gene: 9. The CDR3 spans 15 residues. In DNA form, the CDR3 reads TGTGCCAGCAGCCCCGGGGGTAGCGGGCAAGAGACCCAGTACTTC. It codes for CASSPGGSGQETQYF.

This chain joins TRBV5-1 and TRBJ1-2, with a tentative D call TRBD1 (6 bases). The CDR3 spans 14 residues. Germline assignment: CDR1 SGHRS and CDR2 YFSETQ. V was clipped by 0 bases and J by 3 bases, with 9 bases between them. The CDR3 spells CASSLGQADYGYTF. The CDR3 nucleotides read TGCGCCAGCAGCTTGGGACAGGCTGACTATGGCTACACCTTC.

The V and J genes are TRBV28 and TRBJ2-5; 8 nucleotides line up with TRBD1. With the DNA end fitting TRBJ2-7 better, the J assignment may be wrong. The CDR3 is made up of 18 amino acids. Germline V gene lookup returns CDR1 MDHEN and CDR2 SYDVKM. The CDR3 nucleotides are TGTGCCAGCAGTTTGTATTTGCGGACAGGGAGCCGGCAAGACGAGCAGTACTTC. Translating it yields CASSLYLRTGSRQDEQYF.

In this sample, this clonotype turned up a few times. The chain links TRBV20-1 to TRBJ2-3; D possibly uses TRBD1 or TRBD2 (5 bases each). The V gene's germline CDR1 is DFQATT and CDR2 SNEGSKA (reference sequence). V gave up 4 bases and J gave up 0 bases, with 14 bases separating them. The CDR3 length is 15 residues. CDR3 in amino acids: CSAMRDPTSTDTQYF. In nucleotides, the CDR3 is TGCAGTGCTATGAGGGACCCCACTAGCACAGATACGCAGTATTTT.

V is TRBV6-5 and J is TRBJ2-5; D is undetermined. Germline assignment: CDR1 MNHEY and CDR2 SVGAGI. CDR3 length: 14 amino acids. V was cut by 6 bases and J by 2 bases, with 13 bases left in between. The CDR3 DNA sequence: TGTGCCAGCAGGATAACCAACTATCAAGAGACCCAGTACTTC. Translating gives CASRITNYQETQYF.

V and J are TRBV5-1 and TRBJ2-3, with D uncertain. V lost 6 bases, J lost 2 bases, and 4 bases lay in between. From germline, CDR1 is SGHRS and CDR2 YFSETQ. CDR3 size: 11 residues. The chain's CDR3 is CASTVTDTQYF. The CDR3 DNA sequence: TGCGCCAGCACCGTCACAGATACGCAGTATTTT.

On this clonotype: The junction differs from germline at one of its ends, possibly a read error. The chain employs TRBV5-1 and TRBJ2-1; D call uncertain. Germline CDR1 is SGHRS and CDR2 is YFSETQ. The CDR3 loop spans 14 amino acids. The CDR3 region has the DNA TGCGCCAGCAGCCCCGGACGGGCGAACAATGGGCAGTTCTTC. It is translated as CASSPGRANNGQFF.

The genes are TRBV20-1 and TRBJ2-1; 9 bases are a match to TRBD2. Germline V gene data show CDR1 as DFQATT and CDR2 as SNEGSKA (reference sequence). The CDR3 has 15 amino acids. V gave up 6 bases and J gave up 0 bases; unmatched junction bases: 6. CDR3 loop: CSALPAGGSYNEQFF. CDR3 in DNA: TGCAGTGCCCTCCCAGCGGGAGGCTCCTACAATGAGCAGTTCTTC.